This is a list of T cell receptor beta chains from one sample in a study of blood T cell repertoires in COVID-19. TCRdb keeps only in-frame clones here, not all; method: immunoSEQ multiplex PCR. Found here are some 700,000 clones, 90% of them singletons; the top ten hold roughly 0.26%. Specimen: peripheral blood. Every receptor here comes from a woman between 18 and 29 years old with acute or convalescent COVID-19. CDR3s include the opening cysteine and the closing phenylalanine or tryptophan. Each record gives: CDR3 length, D gene, J gene, V gene, clone size, CDR3 protein, CDR3 DNA. D genes are given only for firm matches. Expanded clones are given a class, and other clones once, few, many or no size at all.

cdr3_length: 14; d_call: TRBD1; j_call: TRBJ1-1; v_call: TRBV29-1; clone_size: .; cdr3_aa: CSVRTGNLVTEAFF; cdr3_nt: TGCAGCGTGCGGACAGGGAACTTGGTCACTGAAGCTTTCTTT
cdr3_length: 15; d_call: .; j_call: TRBJ2-3; v_call: TRBV21-1; clone_size: .; cdr3_aa: CASTPRDSFRDTQYF; cdr3_nt: TGTGCCAGCACCCCCCGGGACAGCTTTAGGGATACGCAGTATTTT
cdr3_length: 15; d_call: .; j_call: TRBJ1-3; v_call: TRBV24-1; clone_size: .; cdr3_aa: CAPQPRDNSGNTIYF; cdr3_nt: TGTGCCCCACAACCCCGGGACAACTCTGGAAACACCATATATTTT
cdr3_length: 21; d_call: TRBD2; j_call: TRBJ2-1; v_call: TRBV10-3; clone_size: .; cdr3_aa: CAISAPGGGLAGGISYNEQFF; cdr3_nt: TGTGCCATCAGTGCCCCAGGAGGGGGACTAGCGGGGGGTATTTCCTACAATGAGCAGTTCTTC
cdr3_length: 15; d_call: TRBD1; j_call: TRBJ2-3; v_call: TRBV11-2; clone_size: .; cdr3_aa: CASSFRGRVWDTQYF; cdr3_nt: TGTGCCAGCAGCTTCAGGGGGCGAGTGTGGGATACGCAGTATTTT
cdr3_length: 16; d_call: TRBD2; j_call: TRBJ2-7; v_call: TRBV7-8; clone_size: .; cdr3_aa: CASSSGTSGGLYEQYF; cdr3_nt: TGTGCCAGCAGCTCTGGGACTAGCGGGGGTTTGTACGAGCAGTACTTC
cdr3_length: 18; d_call: TRBD1; j_call: TRBJ1-6; v_call: TRBV6-2/TRBV6-3; clone_size: few; cdr3_aa: CASSYPGQGVTGNSPLHF; cdr3_nt: TGTGCCAGCAGTTATCCGGGACAGGGGGTGACTGGCAATTCACCCCTCCACTTT
cdr3_length: 11; d_call: .; j_call: TRBJ2-5; v_call: TRBV5-5; clone_size: .; cdr3_aa: CASSQDRTQYF; cdr3_nt: TGTGCCAGCAGCCAAGACAGGACCCAGTACTTC
cdr3_length: 13; d_call: TRBD1; j_call: TRBJ1-2; v_call: TRBV10-3; clone_size: .; cdr3_aa: CAISETGVNGYTF; cdr3_nt: TGTGCCATCAGTGAAACAGGGGTAAATGGCTACACCTTC
cdr3_length: 16; d_call: TRBD1; j_call: TRBJ1-2; v_call: TRBV4-1; clone_size: few; cdr3_aa: CASSPHPLQGMLGYTF; cdr3_nt: TGCGCCAGCAGCCCCCACCCCTTACAGGGGATGTTAGGCTACACCTTC
cdr3_length: 14; d_call: .; j_call: TRBJ1-2; v_call: TRBV2; clone_size: .; cdr3_aa: CASNLLGLNYGYTF; cdr3_nt: TGTGCCAGCAACTTACTGGGGCTTAACTATGGCTACACCTTC
cdr3_length: 14; d_call: TRBD2; j_call: TRBJ2-1; v_call: TRBV19; clone_size: .; cdr3_aa: CASRGGLGFNEQFF; cdr3_nt: TGTGCCAGTAGGGGAGGACTAGGATTCAATGAGCAGTTCTTC
cdr3_length: 14; d_call: TRBD1; j_call: TRBJ1-5; v_call: TRBV2; clone_size: .; cdr3_aa: CASRGQGAGQPQHF; cdr3_nt: TGTGCCAGCAGGGGACAGGGGGCAGGACAGCCCCAGCATTTT
cdr3_length: 11; d_call: .; j_call: TRBJ2-7; v_call: TRBV10-3; clone_size: .; cdr3_aa: CAISVGGGLYF; cdr3_nt: TGTGCCATCAGTGTGGGAGGGGGTCTGTACTTC
cdr3_length: 14; d_call: .; j_call: TRBJ1-2; v_call: TRBV6-5; clone_size: .; cdr3_aa: CASSYSPGYYGYTF; cdr3_nt: TGTGCCAGCAGTTACTCACCAGGGTACTACGGCTACACCTTC
cdr3_length: 15; d_call: .; j_call: TRBJ1-2; v_call: TRBV6-5; clone_size: once; cdr3_aa: CASSYSSLTVEGYTF; cdr3_nt: TGTGCCAGCAGTTACTCGAGTCTCACCGTAGAGGGCTACACCTTC
cdr3_length: 14; d_call: TRBD1; j_call: TRBJ2-2; v_call: TRBV19; clone_size: .; cdr3_aa: CASSIAGGHGELFF; cdr3_nt: TGTGCCAGTAGTATTGCAGGGGGCCACGGGGAGCTGTTTTTT
cdr3_length: 14; d_call: .; j_call: TRBJ2-7; v_call: TRBV6-6; clone_size: .; cdr3_aa: CASSYGGATYEQYF; cdr3_nt: TGTGCCAGCAGTTACGGTGGGGCTACCTACGAGCAGTACTTC
cdr3_length: 12; d_call: .; j_call: TRBJ2-5; v_call: TRBV24-1; clone_size: .; cdr3_aa: CATSVPRGTQYF; cdr3_nt: TGTGCCACCAGTGTCCCCCGGGGGACCCAGTACTTC
cdr3_length: 14; d_call: TRBD1; j_call: TRBJ2-7; v_call: TRBV7-2; clone_size: .; cdr3_aa: CASSPLGTALGQYF; cdr3_nt: TGTGCCAGCAGCCCATTGGGGACAGCACTTGGGCAGTACTTC
cdr3_length: 13; d_call: .; j_call: TRBJ1-1; v_call: TRBV18; clone_size: .; cdr3_aa: CASSLKRELQAFF; cdr3_nt: TGTGCCAGCTCACTCAAGAGGGAATTGCAAGCTTTCTTT
cdr3_length: 14; d_call: .; j_call: TRBJ1-2; v_call: TRBV11-2; clone_size: .; cdr3_aa: CASSLMESNYGYTF; cdr3_nt: TGTGCCAGCAGCCTGATGGAGTCTAACTATGGCTACACCTTC
cdr3_length: 16; d_call: TRBD1; j_call: TRBJ1-1; v_call: TRBV27; clone_size: .; cdr3_aa: CASSPNPGQGGTEAFF; cdr3_nt: TGTGCCAGCAGTCCGAATCCGGGACAGGGCGGCACTGAAGCTTTCTTT
cdr3_length: 13; d_call: .; j_call: TRBJ1-4; v_call: TRBV5-1; clone_size: .; cdr3_aa: CASSPRGREKLFF; cdr3_nt: TGCGCCAGCTCTCCCCGGGGGAGGGAAAAACTGTTTTTT
cdr3_length: 17; d_call: .; j_call: TRBJ2-3; v_call: TRBV4-1; clone_size: .; cdr3_aa: CASSPKGGAWGRDTQYF; cdr3_nt: TGCGCCAGCAGCCCTAAGGGAGGAGCTTGGGGGAGAGATACGCAGTATTTT
cdr3_length: 13; d_call: .; j_call: TRBJ2-1; v_call: TRBV7-3; clone_size: once; cdr3_aa: CASSLKPPFEQFF; cdr3_nt: TGTGCCAGCAGCTTAAAGCCCCCATTTGAGCAGTTCTTC
cdr3_length: 15; d_call: TRBD1; j_call: TRBJ1-2; v_call: TRBV6-1; clone_size: .; cdr3_aa: CASSDRTGGTRGYTF; cdr3_nt: TGTGCCAGCAGTGATCGAACAGGGGGCACCCGTGGCTACACCTTC
cdr3_length: 17; d_call: .; j_call: TRBJ1-5; v_call: TRBV2; clone_size: .; cdr3_aa: CASRSTGSRNSNQPQHF; cdr3_nt: TGTGCCAGCAGGAGCACAGGGTCGCGAAATAGCAATCAGCCCCAGCATTTT
cdr3_length: 14; d_call: .; j_call: TRBJ1-2; v_call: TRBV27; clone_size: .; cdr3_aa: CASSPLRRDYGYTF; cdr3_nt: TGTGCCAGCAGTCCCCTGCGCCGAGACTATGGCTACACCTTC
cdr3_length: 17; d_call: TRBD1; j_call: TRBJ1-2; v_call: TRBV25-1; clone_size: once; cdr3_aa: CASSDQGEGGVLKGYTF; cdr3_nt: TGTGCCAGCAGTGACCAGGGGGAAGGGGGAGTCTTGAAGGGCTACACCTTC
cdr3_length: 13; d_call: .; j_call: TRBJ1-4; v_call: TRBV30; clone_size: .; cdr3_aa: CAWNREIVEKLFF; cdr3_nt: TGTGCCTGGAACAGGGAAATAGTTGAAAAACTGTTTTTT
cdr3_length: 13; d_call: .; j_call: TRBJ1-6; v_call: TRBV25-1; clone_size: .; cdr3_aa: CASSPGANSPLHF; cdr3_nt: TGTGCCAGCAGTCCTGGGGCGAATTCACCCCTCCACTTT
cdr3_length: 14; d_call: .; j_call: TRBJ2-6; v_call: TRBV29-1; clone_size: .; cdr3_aa: CSVEGGAGANVLTF; cdr3_nt: TGCAGCGTTGAAGGGGGGGCTGGGGCCAACGTCCTGACTTTC
cdr3_length: 16; d_call: TRBD1; j_call: TRBJ2-1; v_call: TRBV5-1; clone_size: once; cdr3_aa: CASSLTRGLSGNEQFF; cdr3_nt: TGCGCCAGCAGCTTAACCAGGGGGCTTAGCGGCAATGAGCAGTTCTTC
cdr3_length: 16; d_call: .; j_call: TRBJ2-3; v_call: TRBV7-8; clone_size: .; cdr3_aa: CASSLDRGTSTDTQYF; cdr3_nt: TGTGCCAGCAGCTTAGATCGGGGGACTAGCACAGATACGCAGTATTTT
cdr3_length: 14; d_call: TRBD1; j_call: TRBJ1-1; v_call: TRBV15; clone_size: few; cdr3_aa: CATSRGTGGTEAFF; cdr3_nt: TGTGCCACCAGCAGGGGGACAGGGGGCACTGAAGCTTTCTTT
cdr3_length: 16; d_call: .; j_call: TRBJ1-1; v_call: TRBV7-8; clone_size: .; cdr3_aa: CASSNDRPSTNTEAFF; cdr3_nt: TGTGCCAGCAGCAATGACAGGCCATCGACAAACACTGAAGCTTTCTTT
cdr3_length: 15; d_call: TRBD1; j_call: TRBJ1-5; v_call: TRBV5-6; clone_size: .; cdr3_aa: CASSRTGAGNQPQHF; cdr3_nt: TGTGCCAGCAGCCGAACAGGGGCGGGCAATCAGCCCCAGCATTTT
cdr3_length: 15; d_call: TRBD1; j_call: TRBJ1-2; v_call: TRBV7-3; clone_size: .; cdr3_aa: CASSSTGGENYGYTF; cdr3_nt: TGTGCCAGCAGCTCTACAGGGGGCGAGAACTATGGCTACACCTTC
cdr3_length: 13; d_call: TRBD2; j_call: TRBJ2-3; v_call: TRBV7-3; clone_size: .; cdr3_aa: CASATSRYYTQYF; cdr3_nt: TGTGCCAGCGCGACTAGCAGATACTATACGCAGTATTTT
cdr3_length: 17; d_call: TRBD1; j_call: TRBJ1-5; v_call: TRBV27; clone_size: .; cdr3_aa: CASSPGTGTYSNQPQHF; cdr3_nt: TGTGCCAGCAGTCCCGGGACAGGGACTTATAGCAATCAGCCCCAGCATTTT
cdr3_length: 14; d_call: .; j_call: TRBJ1-1; v_call: TRBV6-5; clone_size: .; cdr3_aa: CASSYTQGDTEAFF; cdr3_nt: TGTGCCAGCAGTTATACACAGGGTGACACTGAAGCTTTCTTT
cdr3_length: 18; d_call: .; j_call: TRBJ1-2; v_call: TRBV7-9; clone_size: .; cdr3_aa: CASSLAGAVPRGNYGYTF; cdr3_nt: TGTGCCAGCAGCTTAGCGGGGGCAGTTCCGAGGGGTAACTATGGCTACACCTTC
cdr3_length: 17; d_call: TRBD1; j_call: TRBJ1-6; v_call: TRBV19; clone_size: few; cdr3_aa: CASSIGVDRGLASPLHF; cdr3_nt: TGTGCCAGTAGTATAGGGGTTGACAGGGGGCTTGCTTCACCCCTCCACTTT
cdr3_length: 10; d_call: .; j_call: TRBJ1-2; v_call: TRBV29-1; clone_size: .; cdr3_aa: CSASEASGTF; cdr3_nt: TGCAGCGCAAGTGAGGCCTCTGGCACCTTC